A single T cell receptor beta chain is shown here with its context. Its antigen remains unknown. The CDR3 is 13 residues long. Germline V gives CDR1 MNHEY, CDR2 SMNVEV (reference sequence). V lost 4 bases and J lost 3, with 8 bases in between. PCR amplification relied on 60 Vbeta primers (plus 13 Jbeta primers). Sequenced by immunoSEQ multiplex PCR; TCRdb stores in-frame clones only, minus some. Among about 63,000 clones, 65% to 80% were seen once, and the ten largest hold about 2.7%. This sample stems from a study of cytomegalovirus exposure and HLA in healthy donors. The study's findings and limits: Follow-up analysis found HLA locus-dependent TCR association rates, highest for DRB1 and lowest for HLA-C.

The clonotype originates from a woman in her 30s in good health and CMV-seronegative. The chain is built from TRBV27 and TRBJ2-3; D ambiguous. The sample comprised PBMCs. CDR3 residues: CASSSPLTDTQYF. As DNA, the CDR3 is TGTGCCAGCAGTTCCCCTTTAACAGATACGCAGTATTTT.